This is a list of T cell receptor beta chains from one sample in a study of T cell repertoires in cytomegalovirus infection. These receptors' targets are unknown. TCRdb re-called the reads with MiXCR, one entry per CDR3 protein. The table lists approximately 110,000 distinct CDR3 sequences, 30% to 35% of them singletons. The source was CD8+ T cells from cultured PBMCs, collected from culture after CMV antigen stimulation. These receptors came from a human donor in good health (CMV status not recorded). Some clones in this sample may be carry-over from other donors' samples. CDR3s include the opening cysteine and the closing phenylalanine or tryptophan. Each record gives: clone size, D gene, J gene, V gene, CDR3 DNA, CDR3 protein. D genes are given only for firm matches. Not every row has a clone size; where given, it reads once, few, many or a size class.

>few|-|TRBJ2-5|TRBV11-2
TGTGCCAGCAGCTTAGGGACAGATGTTTACCAAGAGACCCAGTACTTC
CASSLGTDVYQETQYF
>few|-|TRBJ2-1|TRBV20-1
TGCAGTGCTAGAGATCCTGCAGGCATGGAGCAGTTCTTC
CSARDPAGMEQFF
>-|-|TRBJ2-6|TRBV10-3
TGTGCCATCAGTGAGTGGAGGGACTCTGGGGCCAACGTCCTGACTTTC
CAISEWRDSGANVLTF
>few|-|TRBJ2-4|TRBV20-1
TGCAGTGCTAGAGATGTAGGGTACCGGTTCAGTTCCAAAAACATTCAGTACTTC
CSARDVGYRFSSKNIQYF
>-|-|TRBJ1-1|TRBV14
TGTGCCAGCAGCCAAGATTGGACCCTGGATGAAGCTTTCTTT
CASSQDWTLDEAFF
>-|-|TRBJ1-4|TRBV11-2
TGTACCAGCAGCCCCCCCCGTGTGGGGGGCGTTGAAAAACTGTTTTTT
CTSSPPRVGGVEKLFF
>-|-|TRBJ1-1|TRBV6-5
TGTGCCAGCAGTTGGTTAGGGCTGAACACTGAAGCTTTCTTT
CASSWLGLNTEAFF
>few|-|TRBJ1-6|TRBV27
TGTGCCAGCAGTCTGGGCCAGGATAATTCACCCCTCCACTTT
CASSLGQDNSPLHF
>few|-|TRBJ2-2|TRBV6-2/TRBV6-3
TGTGCCAGCAGTTACGGGGACATTTACACCGGGGAGCTGTTTTTT
CASSYGDIYTGELFF
>-|TRBD1|TRBJ2-7|TRBV7-6
TGTGCCAGCAGCAACGATCCGCGGGGACAGGGGCGCGAGCAGTACTTC
CASSNDPRGQGREQYF
>-|TRBD2|TRBJ2-1|TRBV5-1
TGCGCCAGCAGCCGCCCCCTAGCGGGGGGGCTGGGCAATGAGCAGTTCTTC
CASSRPLAGGLGNEQFF
>once|TRBD2|TRBJ2-3|TRBV3-1
TGTGCCAGCAGCGCCCGACTAGCGGGGGGCGTGGATACGCAGTATTTT
CASSARLAGGVDTQYF
>-|TRBD1|TRBJ1-1|TRBV7-8
TGTGCCAGCAGCCCAGGGACAGGGCTGAACACTGAAGCTTTCTTT
CASSPGTGLNTEAFF
>few|-|TRBJ2-3|TRBV2
TGTGCCAGCAACAAAGACAGCGCACCCACAGATACGCAGTATTTT
CASNKDSAPTDTQYF
>-|-|TRBJ1-5|TRBV4-3
TGCGCCAGCAGCCAAGGGACAGCCGATCAGCCCCAGCATTTT
CASSQGTADQPQHF
>-|-|TRBJ1-4|TRBV3-1
TGTGCCAGCAGCCAATGGGACCGAGAAGTTCCTGAAAAACTGTTTTTT
CASSQWDREVPEKLFF
>-|TRBD1|TRBJ2-7|TRBV12-3/TRBV12-4
TGTGCCAGCAGTTCCCGACAGGGGGCTCTCGAGCAGTACTTC
CASSSRQGALEQYF
>many|-|TRBJ1-5|TRBV20-1
TGCAGTGCTAGAGACAGGGATGCTCAGCCCCAGCATTTT
CSARDRDAQPQHF
>-|-|TRBJ2-1|TRBV24-1
TGTGCCACCAGTGATCAACAAGGCTCCTACAATGAGCAGTTCTTC
CATSDQQGSYNEQFF
>few|TRBD2|TRBJ2-3|TRBV7-2
TGTGCCAGCAGCTTATGGGGGGGGTCTTTAACAGATACGCAGTATTTT
CASSLWGGSLTDTQYF
>-|-|TRBJ1-3|TRBV7-9
TGTGCCAGCAGCTTAGTCGAGGGGTCTGGAAACACCATATATTTT
CASSLVEGSGNTIYF
>-|-|TRBJ2-3|TRBV12-3/TRBV12-4
TGTGCCAGCAGTTATCCACCTGGCACAGATACGCAGTATTTT
CASSYPPGTDTQYF
>few|TRBD1|TRBJ2-7|TRBV6-6
TGTGCCAGCAGTTACTCGACAGGGGCCGCATACGAGCAGTACTTC
CASSYSTGAAYEQYF
>many|TRBD2|TRBJ2-3|TRBV7-2
TGTGCCAGCAGCTTATACACCGGGGCTAGCGGGGCAGCCACAGATACGCAGTATTTT
CASSLYTGASGAATDTQYF
>few|-|TRBJ1-2|TRBV5-1
TGCGCCAGCAGCGCCGGGGGCTATGGCTACACCTTC
CASSAGGYGYTF
>many|-|TRBJ1-4|TRBV2
TGTGCCAGCAGCCTTGCAACTAATGAAAAACTGTTTTTT
CASSLATNEKLFF
>few|-|TRBJ2-5|TRBV6-1
TGTGCCAGCAGACGAGGGGGGGAGGTGAGAGAGACCCAGTACTTC
CASRRGGEVRETQYF
>few|-|TRBJ2-7|TRBV6-2/TRBV6-3
TGTGCCAGCAGTTACTCGCTAGACAGCTCCTACGAGCAGTACTTC
CASSYSLDSSYEQYF
>-|TRBD2|TRBJ2-1|TRBV29-1
TGCAGCGTTCCAGACCTATACGGGGGGGCCGGTGAGCAGTTCTTC
CSVPDLYGGAGEQFF
>-|-|TRBJ1-1|TRBV7-6
TGTGCCAGCAGCTCGGGAGAGCCGGGCGATGAAGAGTACTTT
CASSSGEPGDEEYF
>-|-|TRBJ2-1|TRBV20-1
TGCAGTGCTAGAGAAACCGGGGCCATCGGAAATGAGCAGTTCTTC
CSARETGAIGNEQFF
>-|-|TRBJ2-1|TRBV11-2
TGTGCCAGCAGCTTAGGGGCCTTCCGGGGGCAGTTCTTC
CASSLGAFRGQFF
>-|-|TRBJ2-7|TRBV7-2
TGTGCCAGCAGCATAGGGGGGGGCATGGACGAGCAGTACTTC
CASSIGGGMDEQYF
>-|TRBD2|TRBJ2-5|TRBV7-2
TGTGCCAGCAGCTCCCCGAAGGAACCTGTAGGGGAGGGGCGGTCCGTGCAAGAGACCCAGTACTTC
CASSSPKEPVGEGRSVQETQYF
>few|TRBD1|TRBJ1-3|TRBV27
TGTGCCAGCAGTTCGAAGATCCCGACAGGGGGCGGTCTGGGGGCCTCTGGAAACACCATATATTTT
CASSSKIPTGGGLGASGNTIYF
>few|TRBD1|TRBJ1-2|TRBV20-1
TGCAGTGCTAGAGTCCCGTTTGACAGGGCGACACGCTATGGCTACACCTTC
CSARVPFDRATRYGYTF
>few|TRBD2|TRBJ2-1|TRBV15
TGTGCCACCAGCCCCAGCCTAGCGGTTTACAATGAGCAGTTCTTC
CATSPSLAVYNEQFF
>-|TRBD1|TRBJ1-2|TRBV27
TGTGCCAGCAGTCGACAGGGCATGATGGATGGCTACACCTTC
CASSRQGMMDGYTF
>-|-|TRBJ2-2|TRBV28
TGTGCCAGCAGTTTATTTAGGGACACCGGGGAGCTGTTTTTT
CASSLFRDTGELFF
>-|-|TRBJ1-5|TRBV6-1
TGTGCCAGCAGTGAAATGGTCAGGGCGATGGGTAAAGGGCCCCAGCATTTT
CASSEMVRAMGKGPQHF
>-|-|TRBJ2-1|TRBV2
TGTGCCAGCAGTGAAATGGAGGGGAATCCGATCAATGAGCAGTTCTTC
CASSEMEGNPINEQFF
>-|TRBD1|TRBJ2-2|TRBV18
TGTGCCAGCTCACCGAGACAGGGGTCCGGAAACGGGGAGCTGTTTTTT
CASSPRQGSGNGELFF
>-|-|TRBJ1-1|TRBV4-3
TGCGCCAGCAGCCACACAGCGAACACTGAAGCTTTCTTT
CASSHTANTEAFF
>many|TRBD1|TRBJ2-7|TRBV7-7
TGTGCTAGCAGCTTAGGGGGACAGAGCTCCTACGAGCAGTACTTC
CASSLGGQSSYEQYF
>few|TRBD1|TRBJ2-2|TRBV7-6
TGTGCTAGCAGCTTAGCAGGTCCAGGGGGCGCGGGGAACACCGGGGAGCTGTTTTTT
CASSLAGPGGAGNTGELFF
>many|-|TRBJ2-1|TRBV7-2
TGTGCCAGCACCCACTTTGGGTACAATGAGCAGTTCTTC
CASTHFGYNEQFF
>once|TRBD1|TRBJ1-1|TRBV15
TGTGCCACCAGCGAACCGGACAGGGCGGACACTGAAGCTTTCTTT
CATSEPDRADTEAFF
>few|TRBD2|TRBJ2-7|TRBV7-9
TGTGCCAGCAGCTTAGGAGATAGCGGGGGAGTCTCCTACGAGCAGTACTTC
CASSLGDSGGVSYEQYF
>-|TRBD2|TRBJ2-1|TRBV20-1
TGCAGTGCTCCCTACTGGACGGGGGGCTACAATGAGCAGTTCTTC
CSAPYWTGGYNEQFF
>few|-|TRBJ2-5|TRBV6-2/TRBV6-3
TGTGCCAGCAGCCAAAGCGGAGGCGTCGGCGAGACCCAGTACTTC
CASSQSGGVGETQYF